This passage covers 5 T cell receptor beta chains from one sample sequenced in a study of T-cell reconstitution after alpha-beta-depleted transplantation in children. It was with unique molecular identifiers that the TCRbeta library was prepared. A single record per CDR3 protein comes from TCRdb applying MiXCR to the PCR reads. The data contain around 370,000 distinct CDR3 sequences, 15% to 20% of them singletons. The sequenced sample was PBMCs, mostly from graft donor cells, obtained 360 days after TCRalphabeta/CD19-depleted stem cell transplant. The receptors shown here come from a male patient aged 2 to 9 who had a stem cell transplant for acute lymphoblastic leukemia, so the T cells may come from the graft donor.

In this sample, this clonotype turned up a few times. The rearrangement links TRBV2 to TRBJ2-1; D is perhaps TRBD2 (5 bases). The germline gives CDR1 SNHLY, CDR2 FYNNEI. The CDR3 has 12 amino acids. The V end was cut by 8 bases, the J end by 8 bases, with 13 bases between. The CDR3 nucleotides are TGTGCCAGCCTACTAGATTCGGATGAGCAGTTCTTC. Translating it yields CASLLDSDEQFF.

The chain is built from TRBV7-9 and TRBJ2-3, with D possibly matching TRBD2 (6 bases). CDR1 is SEHNR and CDR2 is FQNEAQ in the germline V gene (reference sequence). This CDR3 comprises 15 residues. V lost 5 bases to trimming and J lost 3 bases, with 15 bases between them. CDR3 sequence (DNA): TGTGCCAGCAGCCCATGGCCGGGAGTGACAGATACGCAGTATTTT. It specifies CASSPWPGVTDTQYF.

V and J are TRBV28 and TRBJ2-1; the D is unclear. The germline V gene encodes CDR1 MDHEN and CDR2 SYDVKM. This CDR3 is 14 amino acids long. The ends were cut back, 3 bases at V and 5 bases at J, with 11 bases in the middle. This chain's CDR3 is CASSFTLYNNEQFF. The CDR3 bases are TGTGCCAGCAGTTTTACCCTTTATAACAATGAGCAGTTCTTC.

The genes are TRBV5-1 and TRBJ2-6; D may be TRBD1 (5 bases). Per germline, CDR1 SGHRS and CDR2 YFSETQ. The length of the CDR3 is 18 residues. V was shortened by 0 bases and J by 1 base, with 14 bases between the two germline ends. DNA for the CDR3: TGCGCCAGCAGCTTGGGGGGCCCTTCCCATTCTGGGGCCAACGTCCTGACTTTC. It codes for CASSLGGPSHSGANVLTF.

This clonotype came up a few times. The chain recombines TRBV7-8 with TRBJ2-1, with unresolved D. The V gene lost 1 base and the J gene lost 12 bases, with 25 bases spanning the gap. Germline CDR1 reads SGHVS; CDR2 reads FQNEAQ. CDR3 length equals 17 residues. This CDR3 is CASSLEPPPLLNIGQFF. Written as DNA, the CDR3 is TGTGCCAGCAGCTTAGAACCCCCACCCCTTCTGAATATTGGGCAGTTCTTC.